This T cell receptor (beta chain) was identified during a study of cytomegalovirus exposure and HLA in healthy donors. Primers: 60 Vbeta forward and 13 Jbeta reverse. Clones were sequenced by immunoSEQ multiplex PCR, and TCRdb holds only the in-frame ones, with some missing. The table shows around 97,000 clones, with approximately 72% occurring only once. Trimming stripped 4 bases from V and 0 bases from J, with 20 bases between. From germline, CDR1 is SGHRS and CDR2 YFSETQ. The CDR3 contains 17 residues. The source material was PBMCs. This clonotype was sampled from a woman aged 50 to 60 in good health and CMV-seronegative. The chain uses TRBV5-1 and TRBJ2-7, with D possibly being TRBD2 (5 bases). CDR3 region: CASSPRTPSQSSYEQYF. CDR3 DNA: TGCGCCAGCAGCCCCCGAACCCCTAGCCAAAGCTCCTACGAGCAGTACTTC.